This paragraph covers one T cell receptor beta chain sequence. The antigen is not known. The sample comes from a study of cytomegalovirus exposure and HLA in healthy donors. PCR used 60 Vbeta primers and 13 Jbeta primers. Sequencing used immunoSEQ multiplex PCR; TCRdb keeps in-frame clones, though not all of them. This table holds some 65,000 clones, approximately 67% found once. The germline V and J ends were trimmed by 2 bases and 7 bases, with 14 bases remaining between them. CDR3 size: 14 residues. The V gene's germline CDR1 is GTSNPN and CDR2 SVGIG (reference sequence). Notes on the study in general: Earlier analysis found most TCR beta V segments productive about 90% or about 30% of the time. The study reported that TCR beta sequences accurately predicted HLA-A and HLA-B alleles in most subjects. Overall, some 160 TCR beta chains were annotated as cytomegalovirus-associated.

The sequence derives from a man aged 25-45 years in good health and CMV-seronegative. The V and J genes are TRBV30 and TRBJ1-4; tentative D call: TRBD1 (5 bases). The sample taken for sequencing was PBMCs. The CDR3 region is CAWSLGAASEKLFF. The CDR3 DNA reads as TGTGCCTGGAGTTTAGGGGCGGCGAGTGAAAAACTGTTTTTT. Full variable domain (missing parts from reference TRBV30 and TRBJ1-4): SQTIHQWPATLVQPVGSPLSLECTVEGTSNPNLYWYRQAAGRGLQLLFYSVGIGQISSEVPQNLSASRPQDRQFILSSKKLLLSDSGFYLCAWSLGAASEKLFFGSGTQLSVL.